A single sample gave rise to the 6 T cell receptor beta chains below, sequenced in a study of molecular identifiers for immune sequencing clone quantification. Each CDR3 protein gets one entry after TCRdb re-called the PCR reads with MiXCR. The table has under 65,000 distinct CDR3 sequences, roughly 24% seen once; the top ten hold 1.5% to 2%. The material sequenced was naive CD8+ T cells from blood, with Jurkat cell RNA spiked in. Stated subset: FACS-sorted CD8+CD4-CCR7+CD45RA+ naive T cells. The receptor set was obtained from a human donor in good health. Some libraries in this study had Jurkat cell RNA spiked in.

This clonotype has at least ten counts. The chain carries TRBV4-1 and TRBJ2-5; D is possibly TRBD1 (6 bases). Germline V gene data show CDR1 as MGHRA and CDR2 as YSYEKL. This CDR3 region has 15 residues. V dropped 0 bases and J dropped 2 bases, with 10 bases sitting between them. CDR3 in amino acids: CASSQEWTAQETQYF. The CDR3 nucleotides are TGCGCCAGCAGCCAAGAGTGGACAGCTCAAGAGACCCAGTACTTC.

In this sample, this clonotype turned up many times. V and J are TRBV7-9 and TRBJ2-2; TRBD2 agrees at 7 bases. The junction had 9 bases not matched to a gene; V was cut back by 5 bases and J by 6 bases. Germline V gene sequence: CDR1 SEHNR, CDR2 FQNEAQ (reference sequence). The CDR3 sequence is 15 residues long. The DNA for the CDR3 is TGTGCCAGCAGCCCTGTAAGGCGGGAGCCCGGGGAGCTGTTTTTT. The encoded protein is CASSPVRREPGELFF.

Comment on this clonotype: At one of its ends the junction is not consistent with the germline gene, which may arise from a read error. The chain combines TRBV7-9 with TRBJ2-1, with D possibly TRBD2 on 5 matching bases. This CDR3 spans 16 amino acids. Germline V lookup: CDR1 SEHNR, CDR2 FQNEAQ (reference sequence). CDR3 DNA: TGTGCCAGCAGCCCTAGCTCGGTGGGCTACTACAACGAGCAGTTCTTC. This translates into CASSPSSVGYYNEQFF.

In the case of this clonotype: A read error may produce the germline difference seen at one junction end. The chain couples TRBV12-3 or TRBV12-4 to TRBJ1-1; no definite D call. The CDR3 runs to 14 residues. This CDR3 reads CASSPMIVGAEAFF. DNA of the CDR3: TGCGCCAGCAGTCCGATGATAGTGGGAGCTGAAGCTTTCTTT.

In this sample, this clonotype turned up many times. The DNA of the CDR3 is TGTGCCAGCAGTTCACCTATAGCGGGGGCCCACTCCTACGAGCAGTACTTC. Translation: CASSSPIAGAHSYEQYF. The chain links TRBV28 to TRBJ2-7; TRBD2 agrees at 9 bases. Trimming took 4 bases from V and 0 from J; bases not matched to a gene: 10. The germline V gene encodes CDR1 MDHEN and CDR2 SYDVKM. This CDR3 contains 17 residues.

This clonotype was recorded many times. The chain employs TRBV5-6 and TRBJ1-5, with 7 bases identical to TRBD1. This CDR3 region has 16 residues. Unmatched junction bases numbered 11, after V lost 2 bases and J lost 6 bases. The germline V gene has CDR1 SGHDT and CDR2 YYEEEE. The CDR3 spells CASSFSSEGGGQPQHF. Written as DNA, the CDR3 is TGTGCCAGCAGCTTTTCTTCTGAAGGGGGCGGTCAGCCCCAGCATTTT.